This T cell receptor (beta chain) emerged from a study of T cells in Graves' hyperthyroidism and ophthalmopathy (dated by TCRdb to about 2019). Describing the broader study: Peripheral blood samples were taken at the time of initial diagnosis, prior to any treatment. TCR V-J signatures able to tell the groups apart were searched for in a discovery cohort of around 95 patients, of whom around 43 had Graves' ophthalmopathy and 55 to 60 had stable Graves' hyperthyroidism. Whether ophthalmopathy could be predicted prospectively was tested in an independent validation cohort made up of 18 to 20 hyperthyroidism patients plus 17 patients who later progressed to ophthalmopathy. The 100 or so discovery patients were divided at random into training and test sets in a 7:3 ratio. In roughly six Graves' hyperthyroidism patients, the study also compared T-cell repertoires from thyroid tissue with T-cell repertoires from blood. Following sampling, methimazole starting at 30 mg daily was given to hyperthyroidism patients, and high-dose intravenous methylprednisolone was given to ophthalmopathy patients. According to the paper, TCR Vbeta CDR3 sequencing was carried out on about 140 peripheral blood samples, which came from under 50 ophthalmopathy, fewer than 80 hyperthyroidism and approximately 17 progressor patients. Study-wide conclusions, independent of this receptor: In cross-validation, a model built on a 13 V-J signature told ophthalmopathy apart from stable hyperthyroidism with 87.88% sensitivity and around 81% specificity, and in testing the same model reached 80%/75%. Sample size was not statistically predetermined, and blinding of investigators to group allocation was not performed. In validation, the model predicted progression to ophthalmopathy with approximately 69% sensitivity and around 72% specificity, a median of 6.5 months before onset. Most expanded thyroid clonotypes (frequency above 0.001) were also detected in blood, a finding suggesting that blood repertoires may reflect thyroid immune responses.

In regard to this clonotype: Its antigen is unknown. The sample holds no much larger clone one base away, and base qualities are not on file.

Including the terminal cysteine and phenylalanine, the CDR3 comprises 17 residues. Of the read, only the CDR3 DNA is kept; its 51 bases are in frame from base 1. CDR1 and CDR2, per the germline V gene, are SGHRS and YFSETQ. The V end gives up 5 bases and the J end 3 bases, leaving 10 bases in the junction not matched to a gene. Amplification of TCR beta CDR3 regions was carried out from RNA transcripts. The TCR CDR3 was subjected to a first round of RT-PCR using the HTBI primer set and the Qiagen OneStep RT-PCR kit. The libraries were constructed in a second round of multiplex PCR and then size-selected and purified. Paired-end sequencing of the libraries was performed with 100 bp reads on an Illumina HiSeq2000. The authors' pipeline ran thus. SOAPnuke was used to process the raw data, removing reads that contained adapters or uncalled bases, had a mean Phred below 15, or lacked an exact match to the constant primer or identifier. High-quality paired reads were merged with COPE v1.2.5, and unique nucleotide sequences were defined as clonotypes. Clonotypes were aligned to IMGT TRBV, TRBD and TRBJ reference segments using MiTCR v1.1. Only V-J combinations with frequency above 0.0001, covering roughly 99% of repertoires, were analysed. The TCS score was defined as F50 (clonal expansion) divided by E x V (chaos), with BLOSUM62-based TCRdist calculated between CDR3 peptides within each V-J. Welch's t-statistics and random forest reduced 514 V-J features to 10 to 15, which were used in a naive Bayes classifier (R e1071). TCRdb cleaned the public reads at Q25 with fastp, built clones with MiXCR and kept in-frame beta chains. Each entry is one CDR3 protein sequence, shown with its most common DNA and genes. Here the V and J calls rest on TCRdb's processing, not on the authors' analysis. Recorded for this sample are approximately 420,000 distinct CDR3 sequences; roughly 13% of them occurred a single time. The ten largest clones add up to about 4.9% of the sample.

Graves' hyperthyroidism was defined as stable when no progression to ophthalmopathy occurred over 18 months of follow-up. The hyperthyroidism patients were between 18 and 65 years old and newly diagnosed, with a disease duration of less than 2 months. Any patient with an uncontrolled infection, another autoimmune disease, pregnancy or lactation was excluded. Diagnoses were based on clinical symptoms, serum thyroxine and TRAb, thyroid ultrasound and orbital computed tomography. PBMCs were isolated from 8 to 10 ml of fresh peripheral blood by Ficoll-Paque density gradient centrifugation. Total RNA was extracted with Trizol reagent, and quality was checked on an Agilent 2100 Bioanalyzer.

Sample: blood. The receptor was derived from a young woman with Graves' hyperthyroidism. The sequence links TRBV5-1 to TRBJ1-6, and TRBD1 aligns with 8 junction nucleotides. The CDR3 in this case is CASSRDTGTGYNSPLHF. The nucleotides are TGCGCCAGCAGTCGCGACACCGGGACAGGCTATAATTCACCCCTCCACTTT.